This TCR beta chain was sequenced in a study of T cells in localized non-small cell lung cancer (dated by TCRdb to 2019 to 2021). For context, the study as a whole: T cell repertoires of 200 to 250 early-stage NSCLC patients were analyzed, with tumors being compared against uninvolved tumor-adjacent lungs. All 220 or so NSCLC patients in the cohort were treatment-naive and had localized lung tumors that were resected. The mean age of the NSCLC patients was about 67 years, with 120 to 150 men and 95 to 110 women. General conclusions and limits of the study: Because multi-region sequencing of the tumors was not done, intratumor heterogeneity could not be ruled out. Uninvolved tumor-adjacent lung showed the highest T cell clonality, higher than tumor, which suggests more focused antigenic responses in the uninvolved tumor-adjacent lung. Because of the exploratory design, TCR variables were selected using unadjusted p-values without false-discovery rate correction. A median of roughly 50 of the top 100 tumor clones turned up in the paired uninvolved adjacent lung, and around 27 of those clones also ranked among the top 100 of that same adjacent lung. Higher T cell density in blood was associated with longer overall survival, whereas higher clonality in adjacent lung was associated with shorter survival.

At diagnosis, tumor, uninvolved tumor-adjacent lung and peripheral blood were collected and then preserved as a mix of FFPE and fresh-frozen material. For TCR repertoire profiling, blood samples were analyzed in the form of peripheral blood mononuclear cells. Comments on this clone: What this receptor recognizes is not known. No much larger clonotype is one base removed from it; base qualities were not supplied.

The trim is 0 bases for V and 0 bases for J, with a gap of 9 bases between the germline ends. From cysteine to phenylalanine, the CDR3 is 16 amino acids long. Of the read, only the CDR3 DNA is kept; its 48 bases are in frame from base 1. The germline V gene specifies SGDLS as CDR1 and YYNGEE as CDR2. The immunoSEQ Assay was used to sequence TCR beta CDR3 regions from DNA. In the original analysis: T cell density was computed as TCR beta template counts normalized to usable DNA estimated by amplifying housekeeping genes. Richness was estimated with the preseqR package, extrapolating to 400,000 templates for PBMC samples and 120,000 templates for tissue samples. Clonality was calculated as one minus Pielou's evenness. Differential abundance testing on productive amino-acid clonotypes, with a minimum total count of 5 and an alpha of 0.1, was used to identify tissue-enriched TCRs. The Jaccard Index and the Morisita Overlap Index were used to measure how much the repertoires overlapped between compartments. GLIPH grouped TCR beta CDR3s together with public tetramer-defined viral CDR3s, and a viral motif had to include at least three viral sequences and also show V-gene enrichment. TCRdb retrieved this table from immuneACCESS and kept in-frame rearrangements only. Not all clones are present; in checked studies, unresolved V genes account for under half, and no reason is known for the remainder. V and J calls and clone size come straight from that table; D and trimming were deduced from the DNA. Counted in this sample were about 43,000 clones; 91% of them appeared once. The ten most abundant clones make up roughly 10% of the sample.

Material: PBMCs, obtained before any cancer treatment. This chain joins TRBV9 to TRBJ1-4; the D gene remains uncertain. This receptor was taken from a woman aged 35-75 years with stage II lung adenocarcinoma. The base sequence is TGTGCCAGCAGCGTAGGGGCCCAGGCAACTAATGAAAAACTGTTTTTT. The translation is CASSVGAQATNEKLFF.